The entry that follows covers one T cell receptor beta chain sequence. These data are taken from a study of blood T cell repertoires in COVID-19. On the study more broadly: Both acute and convalescent COVID-19 samples were obtained from the United States, Italy and Spain.

Those enrolled in Seattle joined during active infection and were followed longitudinally afterward. The table came from immunoSEQ multiplex PCR; TCRdb's copy has only in-frame clones and leaves some out. The data show 350,000 to 450,000 clones, around 87% seen once. The CDR3 runs to 15 residues. The ends were cut back, 3 bases at V and 0 bases at J, with 11 bases in the middle. The germline gives CDR1 SGDLS, CDR2 YYNGEE. Sequenced: peripheral blood. The clonotype comes from a woman in her fifties or sixties with COVID-19, enrolled during active disease. This chain uses TRBV9 with TRBJ2-3; maybe TRBD2 (6 bases). CDR3 in amino acids: CASSGAGRSTDTQYF. CDR3 coding DNA: TGTGCCAGCAGCGGAGCGGGTCGGAGCACAGATACGCAGTATTTT.